This TCR beta chain was observed in a study of blood T cell repertoires in COVID-19. Using immunoSEQ multiplex PCR, the repertoire was profiled, and TCRdb retains in-frame clones only, with some absent. The sample shows 40,000 to 55,000 clones, about 88% of them seen only once. The length of the CDR3 is 11 residues. Germline assignment: CDR1 WNHNN and CDR2 SYGVQD (reference sequence). The V and J ends lost 5 bases and 7 bases respectively, with 5 bases between them. The sequenced sample was peripheral blood. The receptor comes from a man in his fifties or sixties with active COVID-19. The chain has TRBV10-1 and TRBJ2-2, with D unclear. CDR3 in DNA: TGCGCCAGCAGTTTCGGCGGGGAGCTGTTTTTT. It yields the protein CASSFGGELFF.